This TCR beta chain emerged from a study of immune evolution from preneoplasia to lung adenocarcinoma. Germline assignment: CDR1 MDHEN and CDR2 SYDVKM. Trimming cost V 6 bases and J 9 bases; bases outside gene matches: 9. The CDR3 is 15 residues long. Generated by immunoSEQ multiplex PCR, the TCRdb table keeps only in-frame clones and is missing some. The sample shows about 3,400 clones, 65% to 85% of them seen only once. Study outcomes and limitations: Later-stage lesions seemingly showed higher T cell density and diversity than normal lung.

As to this clone: Its antigen is not known.

The sample was FFPE lung adenocarcinoma in situ tissue. The gene calls are TRBV28 and TRBJ1-5; 12 nucleotides align to TRBD1. This TCR was sampled from a person aged 60 to 80 with lung adenocarcinoma. The CDR3 DNA is TGTGCCAGCAGATTAGGAGGGACAGGGGGCCTGCCCCAGCATTTT. Amino acid sequence: CASRLGGTGGLPQHF.